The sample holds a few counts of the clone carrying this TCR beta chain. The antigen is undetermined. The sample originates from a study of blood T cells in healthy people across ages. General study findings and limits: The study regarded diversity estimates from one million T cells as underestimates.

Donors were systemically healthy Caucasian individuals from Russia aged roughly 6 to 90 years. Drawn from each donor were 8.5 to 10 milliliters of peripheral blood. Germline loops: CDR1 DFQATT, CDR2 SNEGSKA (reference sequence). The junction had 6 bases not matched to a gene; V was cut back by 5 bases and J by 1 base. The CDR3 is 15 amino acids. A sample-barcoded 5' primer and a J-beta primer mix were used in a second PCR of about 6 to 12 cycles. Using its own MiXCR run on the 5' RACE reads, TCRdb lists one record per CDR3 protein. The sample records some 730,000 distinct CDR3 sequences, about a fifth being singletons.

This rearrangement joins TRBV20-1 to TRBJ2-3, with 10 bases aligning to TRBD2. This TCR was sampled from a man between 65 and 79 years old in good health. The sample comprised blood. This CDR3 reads CSALRAGGGTDTQYF. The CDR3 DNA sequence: TGCAGTGCTCTAAGAGCGGGAGGGGGCACAGATACGCAGTATTTT.